One and the same sample provided the 20 T cell receptor beta chains below, sequenced in a study of cytomegalovirus exposure and HLA in healthy donors. Both 60 Vbeta primers and 13 Jbeta primers went into the PCR. Profiling relied on immunoSEQ multiplex PCR, and the TCRdb table lists in-frame clones only, not all of them. The sample includes about 230,000 clones, almost 85% of them seen just once. Material: PBMCs. Receptors were obtained from a woman between 40 and 55 years old in good health and CMV-seronegative.

This clone was picked up one time. V usage is TRBV9 and J usage is TRBJ2-3, with a weak D call TRBD1 (6 bases). Germline-derived CDR1 and CDR2 are SGDLS and YYNGEE. Between the trimmed V and J ends, which lost 4 bases and 4 bases, there was a span of 10 bases. The CDR3 extends over 13 amino acids. The CDR3 DNA reads as TGTGCCAGCAGCTCCCCAGGGGCAGATACGCAGTATTTT. It yields the protein CASSSPGADTQYF.

This clone was seen a single time. The chain links TRBV18 to TRBJ1-2; tentatively, D is TRBD1 (5 bases). The CDR3 extends over 15 amino acids. The germline V gene has CDR1 KGHSH and CDR2 LQKENI. V lost 1 base, J lost 7 bases, and 16 bases lay in between. CDR3 nucleotide sequence: TGTGCCAGCTCACCACAGGCGGGGGAGTTACGTGGCTACACCTTC. This translates into CASSPQAGELRGYTF.

This clone was seen only once. In nucleotides, the CDR3 is TGTGCCTGGAGTACAGGGGGTACTGAAGCTTTCTTT. Amino acid sequence: CAWSTGGTEAFF. This chain joins TRBV30 and TRBJ1-1, with 8 bases aligning to TRBD1. The CDR3 has 12 amino acids. Losses at the gene ends were 2 bases for V and 5 bases for J; bases not matched to a gene: 1. Germline CDR1 GTSNPN, CDR2 SVGIG (reference sequence).

This clone was detected only a few times. V and J are TRBV6-1 and TRBJ2-7; the D gene is possibly TRBD1 (6 bases). In germline, CDR1 is MNHNS, CDR2 SASEGT. The CDR3 totals 16 residues. V lost 2 bases, J lost 4 bases, and 18 bases lay in between. This chain's CDR3 is CASSEWAGDTQYEQYF. CDR3 nucleotide sequence: TGTGCCAGCAGTGAATGGGCAGGGGACACCCAGTACGAGCAGTACTTC.

Written as DNA, the CDR3 is TGTGCCAGCAAGCGGTCCATTCCCTCTGGGGCCAACGTCCTGACTTTC. Protein sequence: CASKRSIPSGANVLTF. The chain recombines TRBV28 with TRBJ2-6; TRBD2 might be the D (5 bases). Germline CDR1 MDHEN, CDR2 SYDVKM. The V and J ends lost 7 bases and 0 bases respectively, with 13 bases between them. This CDR3 region has 16 residues.

The genes are TRBV5-1 and TRBJ1-2; a weak D match, TRBD1 (5 bases). This CDR3 contains 15 residues. From germline, CDR1 is SGHRS and CDR2 YFSETQ. Between the trimmed V and J ends, which lost 1 base and 6 bases, there was a span of 16 bases. In DNA, the CDR3 is TGCGCCAGCAGCTTGTTTACCCCCGGGACTGATGGCTACACCTTC. Its translation: CASSLFTPGTDGYTF.

The rearrangement uses TRBV4-2 and TRBJ1-6; 9 bases match TRBD1. Unmatched junction bases numbered 3, after V lost 1 base and J lost 8 bases. The CDR3 covers 15 residues. Germline V gives CDR1 LGHNA, CDR2 YNFKEQ. The CDR3: CASSQADRGDSPLHF. Here the CDR3 DNA reads TGTGCCAGCAGCCAAGCGGACAGGGGCGATTCACCCCTCCACTTT.

J is TRBJ2-5 and V is TRBV28; possible D gene TRBD1, 6 bases. The CDR3 sequence is 14 residues long. V lost 6 bases to trimming and J lost 1 base, with 12 bases between them. The germline CDR1 and CDR2 sequences are MDHEN and SYDVKM. Written as DNA, the CDR3 is TGTGCCAGCAGGGGCACAGGGTTCCAAGAGACCCAGTACTTC. It yields the protein CASRGTGFQETQYF.

The gene calls are TRBV11-3 and TRBJ1-1; D call uncertain. This CDR3 is 13 amino acids long. CDR1 and CDR2 from the germline V gene are SGHNT and YENEEA. V lost 4 bases and J lost 1, with 7 bases in between. The CDR3 DNA is TGTGCCAGCAGCTCCGCAGGGAACACTGAAGCTTTCTTT. Translation: CASSSAGNTEAFF.

The chain recombines TRBV28 with TRBJ1-4; a weak D match, TRBD1 (6 bases). Trimming removed 7 bases at V and 8 bases at J, with 17 bases between. CDR1 and CDR2 from the germline V gene are MDHEN and SYDVKM. This CDR3 has 14 amino acids. CDR3 sequence reads: CASISQGRKEKLFF. The CDR3 region has the DNA TGTGCCAGCATCTCACAGGGCCGGAAGGAAAAACTGTTTTTT.

V is TRBV5-1 and J is TRBJ1-4; TRBD1 might be the D (5 bases). This CDR3 is 16 amino acids long. V lost 1 base to trimming and J lost 7 bases, with 17 bases between them. CDR1 SGHRS and CDR2 YFSETQ come from the germline V gene. CDR3 sequence: CASSLPLSGGAEKLFF. CDR3 sequence (DNA): TGCGCCAGCAGCTTGCCCCTTTCAGGTGGGGCTGAAAAACTGTTTTTT.

The V and J genes are TRBV4-1 and TRBJ2-2, with 10 bases identical to TRBD1. This CDR3 region has 15 residues. The V segment lost 6 bases and the J segment 4 bases; nucleotides outside the gene matches: 5. Germline lookup yields CDR1 MGHRA and CDR2 YSYEKL. CDR3 bases: TGCGCCAGCAGTCTGACAGGGGGCTTCACCGGGGAGCTGTTTTTT. Protein sequence: CASSLTGGFTGELFF.

The J gene is TRBJ2-6, the V gene TRBV9; D call uncertain. CDR3 size: 15 residues. Deletions cut 0 bases from V and 0 bases from J, with 4 bases between. The germline gives CDR1 SGDLS, CDR2 YYNGEE. CDR3 DNA: TGTGCCAGCAGCGTAGACGGCTCTGGGGCCAACGTCCTGACTTTC. Translating gives CASSVDGSGANVLTF.

The chain carries TRBV19 and TRBJ2-3; D might be TRBD1 (5 bases). V lost 8 bases to trimming and J lost 2 bases, with 11 bases between them. This CDR3 spans 13 amino acids. Germline V CDR1 and CDR2: LNHDA, SQIVND (reference sequence). CDR3 DNA sequence: TGTGCCAGTTTGGGGCCGTACACAGATACGCAGTATTTT. This sequence encodes CASLGPYTDTQYF.

The chain links TRBV10-3 to TRBJ1-1, with 7 bases identical to TRBD1. J was trimmed by 0 bases and V by 5 bases; bases with no gene match: 9. CDR1 and CDR2 (germline): ENHRY, SYGVKD. This CDR3 comprises 16 residues. DNA for the CDR3: TGTGCCATCAGTCGACAGGGAGGAAGGATGAACACTGAAGCTTTCTTT. Its protein is CAISRQGGRMNTEAFF.

This chain joins TRBV2 and TRBJ2-3, with TRBD2 matching over 9 bases. The CDR3 has 14 residues. The V segment lost 10 bases and the J segment 6 bases; nucleotides outside the gene matches: 11. The germline V gene encodes CDR1 SNHLY and CDR2 FYNNEI. CDR3 sequence: CATAGAGGSDTQYF. CDR3 bases: TGTGCCACCGCAGGAGCGGGGGGATCGGATACGCAGTATTTT. The full variable domain, with the rest looked up from reference TRBV2 and TRBJ2-3, is EPEVTQTPSHQVTQMGQEVILRCVPISNHLYFYWYRQILGQKVEFLVSFYNNEISEKSEIFDDQFSVERPDGSNFTLKIRSTKLEDSAMYFCATAGAGGSDTQYFGPGTRLTVL.

The V and J genes are TRBV19 and TRBJ1-4; 12 nucleotides agree with TRBD1. Germline CDR1 reads LNHDA; CDR2 reads SQIVND (reference sequence). The V and J ends lost 3 bases and 8 bases, in that order; junction bases with no gene match: 1. The CDR3 spans 14 residues. The CDR3 DNA reads as TGTGCCAGTAGTATCGGGACAGGGGGCGAAAAACTGTTTTTT. The encoded protein is CASSIGTGGEKLFF.

This clone was counted a single time. The gene calls are TRBV18 and TRBJ2-6, with D maybe TRBD1 (6 bases). The CDR3 spans 17 residues. CDR1 and CDR2 from the germline V gene are KGHSH and LQKENI. Deletions cut 3 bases from V and 1 base from J, with 13 bases between. The CDR3 DNA reads as TGTGCCAGCTCACCGAAGGACAGCTTGTCTGGGGCCAACGTCCTGACTTTC. Protein product: CASSPKDSLSGANVLTF.

V is TRBV7-9 and J is TRBJ2-5; tentatively, D is TRBD2 (5 bases). Germline-derived CDR1 and CDR2 are SEHNR and FQNEAQ (reference sequence). The CDR3 runs to 17 residues. The V end lost 5 bases, the J end lost 4 bases, and 23 bases lay between the germline ends. The CDR3 region has the DNA TGTGCCAGCAGCCCGACCCGCGACGGGATAAATCGAGAGACCCAGTACTTC. It codes for CASSPTRDGINRETQYF.

The chain is built from TRBV5-1 and TRBJ1-4; 8 bases are a match to TRBD1. The CDR3 length is 14 residues. The germline V gene encodes CDR1 SGHRS and CDR2 YFSETQ. The junction had 7 bases not matched to a gene; V was cut back by 4 bases and J by 8 bases. For the CDR3, the DNA is TGCGCCAGCAGCCTAACAGGGGGGGACGAAAAACTGTTTTTT. This translates into CASSLTGGDEKLFF.